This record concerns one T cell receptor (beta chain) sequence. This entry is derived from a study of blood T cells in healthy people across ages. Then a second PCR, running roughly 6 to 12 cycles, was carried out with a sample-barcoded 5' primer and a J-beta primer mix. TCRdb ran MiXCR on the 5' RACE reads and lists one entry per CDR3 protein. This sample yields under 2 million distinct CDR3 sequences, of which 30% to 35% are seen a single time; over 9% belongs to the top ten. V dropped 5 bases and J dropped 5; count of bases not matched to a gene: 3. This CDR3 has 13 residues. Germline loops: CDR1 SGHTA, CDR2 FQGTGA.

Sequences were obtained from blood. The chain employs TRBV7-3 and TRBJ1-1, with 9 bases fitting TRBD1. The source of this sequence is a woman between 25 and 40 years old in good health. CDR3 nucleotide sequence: TGTGCCAGCAGCGCCGGGACAGGGACTGAAGCTTTCTTT. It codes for CASSAGTGTEAFF. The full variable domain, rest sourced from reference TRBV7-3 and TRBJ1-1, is GAGVSQTPSNKVTEKGKYVELRCDPISGHTALYWYRQSLGQGPEFLIYFQGTGAADDSGLPNDRFFAVRPEGSVSTLKIQRTERGDSAVYLCASSAGTGTEAFFGQGTRLTVV.